The sequence of this T cell receptor beta chain was determined in a study of T cells expressing NK-cell markers. From germline, CDR1 is SGHRS and CDR2 YFSETQ. The CDR3 has 18 amino acids. From the 5' RACE reads, TCRdb lists one entry per CDR3 protein and no DNA. Recorded for this sample: some 500,000 distinct CDR3 sequences. This chain joins TRBV5-1 and TRBJ2-6; TCRdb calls TRBD1, which cannot be checked without DNA. Sequenced material: blood T cells: a sorted CD56 or NKG2C T cell subset, CD4+ or CD8+ T cells, or bulk PBMC T cells (not recorded which). The sequence came from a woman aged 45-59 years in good health. The CDR3 sequence is CASSITGTGGSGANVLTF.